This passage covers 21 T cell receptor beta chains from one sample sequenced in a study of cytomegalovirus exposure and HLA in healthy donors. Profiling relied on immunoSEQ multiplex PCR, and the TCRdb table lists in-frame clones only, not all of them. The sample includes some 350,000 clones, roughly 87% of them seen just once. Sample: PBMCs. These receptors originate from a woman aged 25 to 39 in good health and CMV-seropositive.

The J gene is TRBJ2-7, the V gene TRBV30, with 13 bases identical to TRBD2. Germline trimming cut 3 bases from V and 7 bases from J; bases unmatched to any gene: 3. Germline CDR1 GTSNPN, CDR2 SVGIG (reference sequence). The CDR3 runs to 13 residues. CDR3 in DNA: TGTGCCTGGAGACTAGCGGGAGGGGGTGAGCAGTACTTC. Amino acids: CAWRLAGGGEQYF. Variable domain in full (rest from reference TRBV30 and TRBJ2-7): SQTIHQWPATLVQPVGSPLSLECTVEGTSNPNLYWYRQAAGRGLQLLFYSVGIGQISSEVPQNLSASRPQDRQFILSSKKLLLSDSGFYLCAWRLAGGGEQYFGPGTRLTVT.

The V call is TRBV29-1, the J call TRBJ1-3, with D perhaps TRBD1 (6 bases). This CDR3 is built from 16 residues. The V end was cut by 4 bases, the J end by 0 bases, with 16 bases between. Germline V lookup: CDR1 SQVTM, CDR2 ANQGSEA. CDR3 DNA: TGCAGCGTTGGGGGGTTAGGGGGACACTCTGGAAACACCATATATTTT. Encoded protein: CSVGGLGGHSGNTIYF.

For the CDR3, the DNA is TGTGCCAGCAGGCTAGACAGTGTCTACGAGCAGTACTTC. This gives the protein CASRLDSVYEQYF. V and J are TRBV6-1 and TRBJ2-7, with D possibly being TRBD1 (5 bases). CDR1 and CDR2 (germline): MNHNS, SASEGT. V lost 6 bases to trimming and J lost 3 bases, with 12 bases between them. The CDR3 spans 13 residues.

J is TRBJ1-1 and V is TRBV7-6; D remains unclear. The ends were cut back, 10 bases at V and 11 bases at J, with 17 bases in the middle. The CDR3 runs 11 residues. Looked up from germline, CDR1 is SGHVS and CDR2 is FNYEAQ. The CDR3 here is CATREGIRAFF. The CDR3 DNA reads TGTGCCACCCGGGAGGGAATTAGGGCTTTCTTT. The variable domain in full, with the rest retrieved from reference TRBV7-6 and TRBJ1-1, is GAGVSQSPRYKVTKRGQDVALRCDPISGHVSLYWYRQALGQGPEFLTYFNYEAQQDKSGLPNDRFSAERPEGSISTLTIQRTEQRDSAMYRCATREGIRAFFGQGTRLTVV.

The V and J genes are TRBV5-6 and TRBJ2-3; tentatively, D is TRBD1 (5 bases). The CDR3 runs to 16 residues. Germline V gene sequence: CDR1 SGHDT, CDR2 YYEEEE. With 6 bases removed from V and 3 bases from J, the gap between germline ends came to 20 bases. The CDR3 DNA reads as TGTGCCAGCACCCCAGGGCGAACACGTATTACAGATACGCAGTATTTT. Its translation is CASTPGRTRITDTQYF.

The chain employs TRBV5-1 and TRBJ2-5, with D uncertain. V lost 0 bases, J lost 5 bases, and 14 bases lay in between. CDR3 length: 15 residues. Germline V lookup: CDR1 SGHRS, CDR2 YFSETQ. The CDR3 here is CASSLAAGASETQYF. In nucleotides, the CDR3 is TGCGCCAGCAGCTTGGCCGCAGGAGCTTCGGAGACCCAGTACTTC. Looking up the rest from reference TRBV5-1 and TRBJ2-5 gives the full variable domain: KAGVTQTPRYLIKTRGQQVTLSCSPISGHRSVSWYQQTPGQGLQFLFEYFSETQRNKGNFPGRFSGRQFSNSRSEMNVSTLELGDSALYLCASSLAAGASETQYFGPGTRLLVL.

The rearrangement joins TRBV28 to TRBJ2-7; D unclear. V lost 4 bases and J 2 bases, leaving 9 bases between the germline ends. The CDR3 contains 13 residues. The germline CDR1 and CDR2 sequences are MDHEN and SYDVKM. The CDR3: CASSSWPAYEQYF. CDR3 DNA sequence: TGTGCCAGCAGTTCCTGGCCGGCCTACGAGCAGTACTTC. Complete variable domain (other parts from reference TRBV28 and TRBJ2-7): DVKVTQSSRYLVKRTGEKVFLECVQDMDHENMFWYRQDPGLGLRLIYFSYDVKMKEKGDIPEGYSVSREKKERFSLILESASTNQTSMYLCASSSWPAYEQYFGPGTRLTVT.

The genes are TRBV7-2 and TRBJ2-1, with 7 nucleotides matching TRBD1. This CDR3 has 15 residues. Germline-derived CDR1 and CDR2 are SGHTA and FQGNSA. The junction had 7 bases not matched to a gene; V was cut back by 1 base and J by 7 bases. The CDR3 DNA sequence: TGTGCCAGCAGCTTAGTAGCAGGGGGTAAAAATGAGCAGTTCTTC. It specifies CASSLVAGGKNEQFF.

The CDR3 sequence is CASLPGVGTEQYF. The CDR3 DNA reads TGTGCCAGCCTTCCTGGAGTAGGGACCGAGCAGTACTTC. The chain joins TRBV2 to TRBJ2-7; D may correspond to TRBD1 or TRBD2 (5 bases each). Trimming removed 8 bases from V and 6 bases from J, with 17 bases in between. Per the germline V gene, CDR1 is SNHLY and CDR2 is FYNNEI. The CDR3 contains 13 residues.

The J gene is TRBJ2-1, the V gene TRBV5-1; possible D gene TRBD1, 6 bases. Germline lookup yields CDR1 SGHRS and CDR2 YFSETQ. Trimming removed 1 base at V and 4 bases at J, with 21 bases between. CDR3 length equals 18 residues. In nucleotides, the CDR3 is TGCGCCAGCAGCTTGCAATTTCTACAGGGTAACCGATACAATGAGCAGTTCTTC. This codes for CASSLQFLQGNRYNEQFF. Complete variable domain (other parts from reference TRBV5-1 and TRBJ2-1): KAGVTQTPRYLIKTRGQQVTLSCSPISGHRSVSWYQQTPGQGLQFLFEYFSETQRNKGNFPGRFSGRQFSNSRSEMNVSTLELGDSALYLCASSLQFLQGNRYNEQFFGPGTRLTVL.

The V gene is TRBV6-5, the J gene TRBJ2-5; D gene ambiguous. V lost 7 bases to trimming and J lost 4 bases, with 19 bases between them. This CDR3 has 15 amino acids. Germline V CDR1 and CDR2: MNHEY, SVGAGI. CDR3 sequence: CASKKGSQNIETQYF. In DNA form, the CDR3 reads TGTGCCAGCAAGAAGGGCAGCCAAAATATAGAGACCCAGTACTTC.

This chain links TRBV19 with TRBJ1-2; D not certain. CDR3 size: 12 residues. CDR1 LNHDA and CDR2 SQIVND come from the germline V gene (reference sequence). Trimming cost V 6 bases and J 1 base, with 6 bases left between them. CDR3 sequence reads: CASSNSNYGYTF. DNA for the CDR3: TGTGCCAGTAGCAATAGTAACTATGGCTACACCTTC.

The chain employs TRBV30 and TRBJ2-3, with a tentative D call TRBD2 (5 bases). The CDR3 is 16 residues long. V lost 3 bases and J 2 bases, leaving 18 bases between the germline ends. Looked up from germline, CDR1 is GTSNPN and CDR2 is SVGIG (reference sequence). The CDR3: CAWSAPRGFYTDTQYF. CDR3 coding DNA: TGTGCCTGGAGCGCCCCTCGCGGGTTTTACACAGATACGCAGTATTTT.

The chain links TRBV28 to TRBJ1-1, with no clear D. Germline V lookup: CDR1 MDHEN, CDR2 SYDVKM. The CDR3 runs to 13 residues. V gave up 5 bases and J gave up 5 bases, with 12 bases separating them. This chain's CDR3 is CASSERVGTEAFF. Written as DNA, the CDR3 is TGTGCCAGCAGTGAGAGGGTCGGGACTGAAGCTTTCTTT.

The rearrangement links TRBV5-1 to TRBJ2-5; 8 bases line up with TRBD2. V shed 3 bases and J 1 base; nucleotides not matched to a gene: 17. The CDR3 is 19 residues long. From germline, CDR1 is SGHRS and CDR2 YFSETQ. This chain's CDR3 is CASSSPRGREGLLQETQYF. Here the CDR3 DNA reads TGCGCCAGCAGCTCCCCCCGGGGCCGGGAGGGATTACTCCAAGAGACCCAGTACTTC. The full variable domain, completed using reference TRBV5-1 and TRBJ2-5, is KAGVTQTPRYLIKTRGQQVTLSCSPISGHRSVSWYQQTPGQGLQFLFEYFSETQRNKGNFPGRFSGRQFSNSRSEMNVSTLELGDSALYLCASSSPRGREGLLQETQYFGPGTRLLVL.

The V call is TRBV5-6, the J call TRBJ1-4; TRBD1 aligns across 7 bases. V was clipped by 1 base and J by 8 bases; unmatched bases: 8. Looked up from germline, CDR1 is SGHDT and CDR2 is YYEEEE. This CDR3 spans 15 amino acids. The DNA for the CDR3 is TGTGCCAGCAGCTTGAATCCAGGGGGGCAAGAAAAACTGTTTTTT. Its translation is CASSLNPGGQEKLFF.

The chain uses TRBV28 and TRBJ1-2; 9 bases line up with TRBD1. Germline V lookup: CDR1 MDHEN, CDR2 SYDVKM. The CDR3 extends over 15 amino acids. V shed 3 bases and J 5 bases; nucleotides not matched to a gene: 7. The CDR3 is CASSLQGTGWYGYTF. DNA for the CDR3: TGTGCCAGCAGTTTGCAAGGGACAGGGTGGTATGGCTACACCTTC.

This rearrangement joins TRBV7-6 to TRBJ2-7; D is possibly TRBD1 (6 bases). V shed 5 bases and J shed 0 bases, with 11 bases lying between them. This CDR3 is built from 14 residues. Germline assignment: CDR1 SGHVS and CDR2 FNYEAQ. This chain's CDR3 is CASSLGQSSYEQYF. The CDR3 nucleotides are TGTGCCAGCAGCCTCGGACAGAGCTCCTACGAGCAGTACTTC.

The V and J genes are TRBV7-6 and TRBJ1-3; D gene uncertain. This CDR3 is 17 amino acids long. The germline CDR1 and CDR2 sequences are SGHVS and FNYEAQ. The V gene lost 0 bases and the J gene lost 4 bases, with 16 bases spanning the gap. The CDR3 sequence is CASSLAPSEEAGNTIYF. CDR3 bases: TGTGCCAGCAGCTTAGCCCCTTCCGAGGAGGCCGGAAACACCATATATTTT.

This chain uses TRBV5-1 with TRBJ2-7; D unclear. The CDR3 covers 14 residues. Trimming shortened V by 2 bases and J by 0 bases, and 9 bases separated the two germline ends. Germline-derived CDR1 and CDR2 are SGHRS and YFSETQ. This CDR3 is CASSLAGSSYEQYF. CDR3 in DNA: TGCGCCAGCAGCTTAGCAGGTTCCTCCTACGAGCAGTACTTC.

V gene TRBV11-1 combines with J gene TRBJ1-1, with D perhaps matching TRBD1 (5 bases). The germline V and J ends were trimmed by 4 bases and 1 base, with 10 bases remaining between them. The length of the CDR3 is 14 residues. Germline values: CDR1 SGHAT, CDR2 FQDESV (reference sequence). In DNA form, the CDR3 reads TGTGCCAGCAGCTCCAGGGTCGCGAACACTGAAGCTTTCTTT. This sequence encodes CASSSRVANTEAFF.